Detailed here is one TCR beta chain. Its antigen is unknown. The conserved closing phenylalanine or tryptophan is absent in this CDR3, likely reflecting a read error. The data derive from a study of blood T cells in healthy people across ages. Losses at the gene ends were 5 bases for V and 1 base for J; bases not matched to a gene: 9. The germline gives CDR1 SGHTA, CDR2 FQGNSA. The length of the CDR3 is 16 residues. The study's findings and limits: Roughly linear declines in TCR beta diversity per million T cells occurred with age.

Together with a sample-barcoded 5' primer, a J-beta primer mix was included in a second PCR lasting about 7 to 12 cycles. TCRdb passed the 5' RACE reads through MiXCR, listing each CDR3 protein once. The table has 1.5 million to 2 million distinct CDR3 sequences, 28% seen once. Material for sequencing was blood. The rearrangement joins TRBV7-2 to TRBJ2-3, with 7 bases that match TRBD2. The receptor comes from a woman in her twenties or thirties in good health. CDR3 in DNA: TGTGCCAGCAGCCGCCAGGGAGGGCGCGGCACAGATACGCAGTATTTG. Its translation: CASSRQGGRGTDTQYL.